These T cell receptor beta chains were read from a single sample in a study of blood T cell repertoires in COVID-19. The assay was immunoSEQ multiplex PCR, and TCRdb's table has in-frame clones only and misses some. The data hold roughly 200,000 clones, with about 80% observed a single time. Sequencing was performed on peripheral blood. The receptors were gathered from a woman aged 45-65 years with active or convalescent COVID-19. Each CDR3 is given with its conserved first and last residue. The D gene is left open where the match is weak. Clone sizes are given selectively: once, few, many, or a class where the clone is expanded.

abundance	v_gene	j_gene	d_gene	CDR3nt	CDR3aa
few	TRBV18	TRBJ1-6	NA	TGTGCCAGCTCACCACCACTCGGAGCTAATTCACCCCTCCACTTT	CASSPPLGANSPLHF
NA	TRBV5-1	TRBJ1-2	TRBD1	TGCGCCAGCAGCTTGGGGGACAGGGCCCACTATGGCTACACCTTC	CASSLGDRAHYGYTF
NA	TRBV6-5	TRBJ2-3	NA	TGTGCCAGCAGTCATCCCAGCACAGATACGCAGTATTTT	CASSHPSTDTQYF
NA	TRBV11-3	TRBJ2-7	NA	TGTGCCAGCAGCTCCCGGGGTTCCTACGAGCAGTACTTC	CASSSRGSYEQYF
NA	TRBV2	TRBJ1-2	TRBD1	TGTGCCAGCAGTGAAGCGACAGGGGACTATGGCTACACCTTC	CASSEATGDYGYTF
once	TRBV11-2	TRBJ2-7	NA	TGTGCCAGCAGCTTAGATCCCCTCTACGAGCAGTACTTC	CASSLDPLYEQYF
NA	TRBV6-5	TRBJ2-2	NA	TGTGCCAGCAGCTTACTCCTCACCGGGGAGCTGTTTTTT	CASSLLLTGELFF
NA	TRBV28	TRBJ2-1	NA	TGTGCCAGCAGTTTAAGGCGGGATGTCTACAATGAGCAGTTCTTC	CASSLRRDVYNEQFF
NA	TRBV6-2/TRBV6-3	TRBJ2-1	NA	TGTGCCAGCAGTTACGTACTGAACAATGAGCAGTTCTTC	CASSYVLNNEQFF
NA	TRBV6-6	TRBJ1-5	NA	TGTGCCAGCAGTTCCGACAGCGGGCCGTACAATCAGCCCCAGCATTTT	CASSSDSGPYNQPQHF
few	TRBV28	TRBJ2-7	NA	TGTGCCAGCAGTTTTGGCGGACAGTACTACGAGCAGTACTTC	CASSFGGQYYEQYF
NA	TRBV18	TRBJ1-4	NA	TGTGCCAGCTCGGAGCAGGGAAATGAAAAACTGTTTTTT	CASSEQGNEKLFF
NA	TRBV7-8	TRBJ1-1	NA	TGTGCCAGCAGCTTAAATCCCCGACAGGTTTTAAACTCTGAAGCTTTCTTT	CASSLNPRQVLNSEAFF
once	TRBV19	TRBJ2-1	NA	TGTGCCAGTACGGGCCGGGAGGTAAGGGGGGAGAGCTCCTACAATGAGCAGTTCTTC	CASTGREVRGESSYNEQFF
NA	TRBV7-2	TRBJ1-1	NA	TGTGCCAGCAGCTTCACTTTCCCGGACACTGAAGCTTTCTTT	CASSFTFPDTEAFF
NA	TRBV10-3	TRBJ1-2	NA	TGTGCCATCAGTGAGGAGGGCACTCCCCGGGGCTACACCTTC	CAISEEGTPRGYTF
NA	TRBV5-1	TRBJ2-1	TRBD2	TGCGCCAGCAGCGGTAGCGGGTACGATGAGCAGTTCTTC	CASSGSGYDEQFF
few	TRBV2	TRBJ1-5	TRBD1	TGTGCCAGCGATTCGGACAGGGAGGGTCAGCCCCAGCATTTT	CASDSDREGQPQHF
NA	TRBV2	TRBJ1-2	TRBD1	TGTGCCAGCAGACTTACAGGGGGCAACTATGGCTACACCTTC	CASRLTGGNYGYTF